A single sample is the source of the 20 T cell receptor beta chains below, sequenced in a study. MiXCR was run by TCRdb on the 5' RACE reads, yielding one entry per CDR3 protein. Here the sample spans approximately 8,200 distinct CDR3 sequences, around 67% being singletons. Input material: tumor-infiltrating naive CD4+ T cells sorted from the breast tumor. Subset defined: naive CD4+ T cells, CD4+CD45RA+CD25-. The source of these receptors is a female donor with breast cancer.

The chain employs TRBV20-1 and TRBJ2-1; TRBD2 matches 7 bases. This CDR3 spans 14 amino acids. Trimming removed 1 base from V and 5 bases from J; junction bases left unmatched: 5. Germline V gene sequence: CDR1 DFQATT, CDR2 SNEGSKA (reference sequence). The CDR3 sequence is CSARGLAANNEQFF. The CDR3 DNA reads TGCAGTGCTAGAGGGCTAGCGGCAAACAATGAGCAGTTCTTC.

This clonotype came up once. The chain recombines TRBV19 with TRBJ1-2, with D perhaps matching TRBD1 (5 bases). The CDR3 totals 14 residues. V lost 7 bases to trimming and J lost 1 base, with 13 bases between them. Germline values: CDR1 LNHDA, CDR2 SQIVND (reference sequence). The CDR3 bases are TGTGCCAGTACTTACGGGACCCTTAACTATGGCTACACCTTC. This translates into CASTYGTLNYGYTF.

This chain joins TRBV7-8 and TRBJ1-5, with 7 nucleotides matching TRBD1. The CDR3 is 18 amino acids. Looked up from germline, CDR1 is SGHVS and CDR2 is FQNEAQ. Germline trimming cut 1 base from V and 1 base from J; bases unmatched to any gene: 10. The DNA of the CDR3 is TGTGCCAGCAGCTTAGGCTTCGGACCACAGGGGAGCAATCAGCCCCAGCATTTT. Protein product: CASSLGFGPQGSNQPQHF.

The chain uses TRBV29-1 and TRBJ1-1, with D unclear. This CDR3 comprises 13 residues. From germline, CDR1 is SQVTM and CDR2 ANQGSEA. V lost 8 bases to trimming and J lost 1 base, with 14 bases between them. The CDR3 region has the DNA TGCAGCTCATCCAAGAAATGGAACACTGAAGCTTTCTTT. It yields the protein CSSSKKWNTEAFF.

The gene calls are TRBV6-4 and TRBJ2-5, with D unclear. The CDR3 is 10 residues long. Per the germline V gene, CDR1 is MRHNA and CDR2 is SNTAGT. Between the trimmed V and J ends, which lost 6 bases and 3 bases, there was a span of 2 bases. In DNA, the CDR3 is TGTGCCAGCAGGGAAGAGACCCAGTACTTC. Translated, it gives CASREETQYF.

The chain recombines TRBV6-2 or TRBV6-3 with TRBJ1-5; 9 bases line up with TRBD1. The V segment lost 6 bases and the J segment 7 bases; nucleotides outside the gene matches: 4. The germline gives CDR1 MNHEY, CDR2 SVGEGT. The CDR3 loop spans 13 amino acids. The CDR3 region is CASRDRGLQPQHF. The CDR3 nucleotides read TGTGCCAGCAGGGACAGGGGATTGCAGCCCCAGCATTTT.

The chain employs TRBV20-1 and TRBJ2-1; 7 nucleotides line up with TRBD2. Trimming cost V 7 bases and J 2 bases; bases outside gene matches: 5. This CDR3 region has 13 residues. The germline CDR1 and CDR2 sequences are DFQATT and SNEGSKA (reference sequence). CDR3: CSVGGSPYNEQFF. CDR3 DNA: TGCAGTGTAGGCGGGAGTCCCTACAATGAGCAGTTCTTC.

The chain joins TRBV7-9 to TRBJ1-4; TRBD1 agrees at 9 bases. The CDR3 consists of 13 residues. Germline V lookup: CDR1 SEHNR, CDR2 FQNEAQ (reference sequence). V was pared by 7 bases and J by 6 bases, with 3 bases of the junction left unmatched. In DNA form, the CDR3 reads TGTGCCAGCATACGGGACAGGGATGAAAAACTGTTTTTT. Protein: CASIRDRDEKLFF.

This clonotype was picked up a small number of times. The rearrangement uses TRBV5-1 and TRBJ1-2; 8 nucleotides line up with TRBD1. V shed 2 bases and J 6 bases; nucleotides not matched to a gene: 6. CDR3 length equals 14 residues. Germline V lookup: CDR1 SGHRS, CDR2 YFSETQ. The CDR3 nucleotides are TGCGCCAGCAGCTTCCGGGACAGGTTCCATGGCTACACCTTC. Translating it yields CASSFRDRFHGYTF.

The CDR3 is CASSFGSASGTSYEQYF. As DNA, the CDR3 is TGCGCCAGCAGCTTCGGTTCGGCTAGCGGTACCTCCTACGAGCAGTACTTC. V and J are TRBV5-1 and TRBJ2-7; 7 bases match TRBD2. Trimming took 2 bases from V and 0 from J; bases not matched to a gene: 11. CDR1 and CDR2 (germline): SGHRS, YFSETQ. The CDR3 sequence is 17 residues long.

This clonotype has more than one count but fewer than ten. This chain uses TRBV9 with TRBJ2-7; the match to TRBD1 covers 10 bases. The CDR3 totals 15 residues. Germline CDR1 reads SGDLS; CDR2 reads YYNGEE. Trimming removed 4 bases from V and 8 bases from J; junction bases left unmatched: 12. Written as DNA, the CDR3 is TGTGCCAGCAGCCCCCAGACAGGGGGCGCGAACAAGCAGTACTTC. It specifies CASSPQTGGANKQYF.

This clonotype was picked up a small number of times. The chain couples TRBV15 to TRBJ2-5, with D perhaps matching TRBD1 (5 bases). The CDR3 contains 13 residues. Germline V CDR1 and CDR2: LNHNV, YYDKDF (reference sequence). Trimming removed 0 bases at V and 9 bases at J, with 11 bases between. The CDR3 loop reads CATSRDYRGPQYF. The CDR3 nucleotides read TGTGCCACCAGCAGAGATTATAGGGGTCCCCAGTACTTC.

V is TRBV29-1 and J is TRBJ2-3; maybe TRBD1 (6 bases). This CDR3 has 14 amino acids. Per the germline V gene, CDR1 is SQVTM and CDR2 is ANQGSEA. V was pared by 4 bases and J by 3 bases, with 14 bases between. CDR3 sequence (DNA): TGCAGCGTTGTGGGGGCCCGACTGACAGATACGCAGTATTTT. Translation gives CSVVGARLTDTQYF.

With respect to this clonotype: Its ends do not fully match the called genes, so a read error is possible. The chain couples TRBV12-3 or TRBV12-4 to TRBJ1-2; D unclear. The CDR3 has 14 residues. The CDR3, as DNA: TGTGCCGGCAGTTCCGACCGAGCTAACTATGGCTACACCTTC. Its protein product is CAGSSDRANYGYTF.

By proportion, this clonotype is large. The chain uses TRBV7-2 and TRBJ2-7; unclear D gene. V shed 0 bases and J shed 4 bases, with 7 bases lying between them. Germline values: CDR1 SGHTA, CDR2 FQGNSA. This CDR3 comprises 13 residues. The CDR3 sequence: CASSLAQRYEQYF. The DNA of the CDR3 is TGTGCCAGCAGCTTAGCGCAACGTTACGAGCAGTACTTC.

V and J are TRBV6-6 and TRBJ2-2, with D perhaps given as TRBD1 or TRBD2 (6 bases each). The germline gives CDR1 MNHNY, CDR2 SVGAGI (reference sequence). The CDR3 has 17 residues. Trimming pared 6 bases from V and 2 bases from J, leaving 19 bases between. CDR3 DNA: TGTGCCAGCAGCCCGTTGGGGGCAGCGGGTAACACCGGGGAGCTGTTTTTT. This codes for CASSPLGAAGNTGELFF.

The chain carries TRBV5-1 and TRBJ2-3; no firm D call. Trimming cost V 4 bases and J 0 bases, with 6 bases left between them. The CDR3 runs to 13 residues. The germline V gene has CDR1 SGHRS and CDR2 YFSETQ. CDR3 region: CASSKTSTDTQYF. As DNA, the CDR3 is TGCGCCAGCAGCAAGACTAGCACAGATACGCAGTATTTT.

The chain recombines TRBV12-3 or TRBV12-4 with TRBJ1-2, with D perhaps matching TRBD1 (5 bases). This CDR3 spans 14 amino acids. V was pared by 3 bases and J by 2 bases, with 10 bases between. The DNA for the CDR3 is TGTGCCAGCAGTTTTTCGGACAAGAACTATGGCTACACCTTC. Encoded protein: CASSFSDKNYGYTF.

The chain links TRBV7-9 to TRBJ1-3; TRBD1 aligns across 7 bases. CDR3 size: 16 residues. Unmatched junction bases numbered 7, after V lost 5 bases and J lost 0 bases. Germline V lookup: CDR1 SEHNR, CDR2 FQNEAQ (reference sequence). Here the CDR3 reads CASSPRTGSSGNTIYF. In DNA form, the CDR3 reads TGTGCCAGCAGCCCCCGGACAGGCAGCTCTGGAAACACCATATATTTT.

The chain is built from TRBV20-1 and TRBJ1-5; 9 nucleotides agree with TRBD1. V gave up 1 base and J gave up 6 bases; unmatched junction bases: 4. Germline loops: CDR1 DFQATT, CDR2 SNEGSKA (reference sequence). This CDR3 has 14 residues. The CDR3 spells CSARGDRDLQPQHF. DNA for the CDR3: TGCAGTGCTAGAGGGGACAGGGACCTTCAGCCCCAGCATTTT.